This is a list of T cell receptor beta chains from one sample in a study of T-cell reconstitution after alpha-beta-depleted transplantation in children. Via MiXCR, TCRdb re-called the PCR reads, giving one row per CDR3 protein. The sample gives 200,000 to 250,000 distinct CDR3 sequences, around 25% of which show up once; 4.8% is in the top ten. Sequences were derived from PBMCs, mostly from graft donor cells, sampled 360 days after TCRalphabeta/CD19-depleted stem cell transplant. The source is a female patient between 2 and 15 years old who had a stem cell transplant for congenital amegakaryocytic thrombocytopenia, so the T cells may come from the graft donor. Each CDR3 is given with its conserved first and last residue.

cdr3_aa	v_call	j_call
CATSREGGAKNIQYF	TRBV15	TRBJ2-4
CASSVRLAVNTGELFF	TRBV2	TRBJ2-2
CASSANRVPELFF	TRBV9	TRBJ2-2
CATSDARDNSYEQYF	TRBV24-1	TRBJ2-7
CASSVGLSGRVDTQYF	TRBV9	TRBJ2-3
CASSTEVGTGPHEQFF	TRBV12-3/TRBV12-4	TRBJ2-1
CATSRVSDPVTEKLFF	TRBV15	TRBJ1-4
CASSQWDRGYGYTF	TRBV4-1	TRBJ1-2
CASSQGYTTYEQYF	TRBV4-3	TRBJ2-7
CASRDWPDSYEQYF	TRBV10-2	TRBJ2-7
CASSRISGNTEAFF	TRBV7-2	TRBJ1-1
CASSQVDMGFTDTQYF	TRBV4-1	TRBJ2-3
CASSLGVAGYEQYF	TRBV5-1	TRBJ2-7
CASSFLTTYGYTF	TRBV7-9	TRBJ1-2
CASSLSGPPGSPLHF	TRBV12-3/TRBV12-4	TRBJ1-6
CASSFNYGGETQYF	TRBV5-6	TRBJ2-5
CASSQDWLKNTGELFF	TRBV3-1	TRBJ2-2
CASSNGGWGTDTQYF	TRBV6-1	TRBJ2-3
CASSLRMNTEAFF	TRBV12-3/TRBV12-4	TRBJ1-1
CASFQNTEAFF	TRBV6-5	TRBJ1-1
CASSFFGTANTGELFF	TRBV7-2	TRBJ2-2
CASSLVPGLSNYGYTF	TRBV7-6	TRBJ1-2